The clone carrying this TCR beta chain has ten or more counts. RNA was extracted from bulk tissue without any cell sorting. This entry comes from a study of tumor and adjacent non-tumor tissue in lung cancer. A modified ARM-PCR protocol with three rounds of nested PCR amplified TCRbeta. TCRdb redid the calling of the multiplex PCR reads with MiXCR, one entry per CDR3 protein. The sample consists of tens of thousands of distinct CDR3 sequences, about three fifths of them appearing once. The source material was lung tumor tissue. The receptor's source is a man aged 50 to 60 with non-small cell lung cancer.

The CDR3 nucleotides are TGTGCCAGCAGCACAGGGAACCCTGGAAACACCATATATTTT. Translation: CASSTGNPGNTIYF. The chain couples TRBV6-2 or TRBV6-3 to TRBJ1-3; a possible D gene is TRBD1 (6 bases). The CDR3 extends over 14 amino acids. Trimming took 6 bases from V and 2 from J, leaving 11 bases between them. Germline CDR1 MNHEY, CDR2 SVGEGT.